These 25 T cell receptor beta chains were all obtained from the same sample, sequenced in a study of T cell repertoires in cytomegalovirus infection. MiXCR, applied by TCRdb to the reads, yields one record per CDR3 protein. The data hold hundreds of thousands of distinct CDR3 sequences, with about a tenth observed a single time. The sample consisted of PBMCs. The source is a human donor in good health (CMV status not recorded). Some clones in this sample may be carry-over from other donors' samples.

This clonotype has just a few counts. V is TRBV12-3 or TRBV12-4 and J is TRBJ1-3; D might be TRBD1 (5 bases). The length of the CDR3 is 14 residues. V dropped 3 bases and J dropped 2 bases, with 8 bases sitting between them. CDR3 region: CASSFGGTGNTIYF. The CDR3 nucleotides read TGTGCCAGCAGTTTCGGGGGGACTGGAAACACCATATATTTT.

This clonotype was picked up many times. J is TRBJ2-1 and V is TRBV7-9, with 7 bases matching TRBD2. With V trimmed by 8 bases and J by 2 bases, 3 bases remained unmatched. Germline V gives CDR1 SEHNR, CDR2 FQNEAQ (reference sequence). The CDR3 consists of 13 residues. CDR3 sequence: CASSGGTYNEQFF. CDR3 nucleotides: TGTGCCAGCTCCGGGGGGACCTACAATGAGCAGTTCTTC.

This clonotype was observed at least ten times. The chain has TRBV10-3 and TRBJ2-3; D uncertain. Germline V CDR1 and CDR2: ENHRY, SYGVKD. The CDR3 is made up of 11 amino acids. The V gene lost 9 bases and the J gene lost 4 bases, with 8 bases spanning the gap. CDR3 in amino acids: CAIGSADTQYF. The DNA of the CDR3 is TGTGCCATAGGAAGTGCAGATACGCAGTATTTT.

Many counts were recorded for this clonotype. J is TRBJ2-3 and V is TRBV7-2, with TRBD2 matching over 10 bases. This CDR3 has 17 amino acids. V gave up 2 bases and J gave up 2 bases; unmatched junction bases: 7. Germline V gene lookup returns CDR1 SGHTA and CDR2 FQGNSA. DNA of the CDR3: TGTGCCAGCAGCTTAAGAGCGGGGGGGCCGACCACAGATACGCAGTATTTT. This gives the protein CASSLRAGGPTTDTQYF.

In this sample, this clonotype turned up many times. The rearrangement uses TRBV19 and TRBJ1-1, with D possibly being TRBD1 (6 bases). V lost 7 bases and J 1 base, leaving 13 bases between the germline ends. The CDR3 covers 14 residues. Germline loops: CDR1 LNHDA, CDR2 SQIVND (reference sequence). The CDR3 region has the DNA TGTGCCAGTACCCGGGACACGGCGAACACTGAAGCTTTCTTT. Encoded protein: CASTRDTANTEAFF.

There are many counts of this clonotype. The chain carries TRBV2 and TRBJ2-5, with D maybe TRBD1 (6 bases). In germline, CDR1 is SNHLY, CDR2 FYNNEI. The V end lost 1 base, the J end lost 3 bases, and 18 bases lay between the germline ends. The CDR3 loop spans 17 amino acids. The CDR3 nucleotides are TGTGCCAGCAGTGAAGTATTAGTTCTAACAGGGAAAGAGACCCAGTACTTC. This encodes CASSEVLVLTGKETQYF.

In the case of this clonotype: A clone one base away is much larger, so this may be a read error. CDR3 sequence (DNA): TGCAGTGCTAGAGGGGTAGGATTGTCCTATGGCTACACCTTC. It codes for CSARGVGLSYGYTF. The chain employs TRBV20-1 and TRBJ1-2; D is ambiguous. CDR1 DFQATT and CDR2 SNEGSKA come from the germline V gene (reference sequence). The CDR3 is made up of 14 amino acids. V was cut by 1 base and J by 4 bases, with 13 bases left in between.

In its sample, this clonotype was seen many times. CDR3 nucleotide sequence: TGTGCCAGCAGACCTAGGGAAGCGGCTGTTACGCAGTATTTT. It is translated as CASRPREAAVTQYF. The chain joins TRBV7-2 to TRBJ2-3, with D maybe TRBD2 (5 bases). The V gene lost 6 bases and the J gene lost 8 bases, with 18 bases spanning the gap. The germline CDR1 and CDR2 sequences are SGHTA and FQGNSA. The length of the CDR3 is 14 residues.

This clonotype was picked up a small number of times. The chain recombines TRBV20-1 with TRBJ1-6; D is undetermined. The CDR3 spans 13 residues. Trimming pared 3 bases from V and 10 bases from J, leaving 13 bases between. Germline lookup yields CDR1 DFQATT and CDR2 SNEGSKA (reference sequence). The CDR3 coding sequence is TGCAGTGCTAGTACAAGGTTGGGGTCACCCCTCCACTTT. Translating it yields CSASTRLGSPLHF.

This clonotype was counted many times. J is TRBJ2-2 and V is TRBV19; 7 nucleotides agree with TRBD2. Trimming took 3 bases from V and 7 from J; bases not matched to a gene: 8. Per the germline V gene, CDR1 is LNHDA and CDR2 is SQIVND (reference sequence). This CDR3 has 15 amino acids. CDR3 nucleotide sequence: TGTGCCAGTAGTATCCGGGGGGTTACCGTCGGGGAGCTGTTTTTT. It specifies CASSIRGVTVGELFF.

The CDR3 DNA is TGCGCCAGCAGGGAGACCGGGACTAGCGGGCAAGAGACCCAGTACTTC. Its protein is CASRETGTSGQETQYF. The genes are TRBV5-1 and TRBJ2-5; 12 bases are shared with TRBD2. J lost 2 bases, V lost 5 bases, and 7 bases had no gene match. The CDR3 runs 16 residues. Germline values: CDR1 SGHRS, CDR2 YFSETQ.

The CDR3 nucleotides are TGTGCCACCAGCAGAGATCGGTCGGCTAATCAGCCCCAGCATTTT. It yields the protein CATSRDRSANQPQHF. The rearrangement joins TRBV15 to TRBJ1-5; D remains unclear. Germline values: CDR1 LNHNV, CDR2 YYDKDF (reference sequence). The CDR3 extends over 15 amino acids. V was shortened by 0 bases and J by 4 bases, with 10 bases between the two germline ends.

The chain recombines TRBV28 with TRBJ1-6; no firm D call. V lost 6 bases and J lost 7, with 13 bases in between. The CDR3 contains 14 residues. Germline loops: CDR1 MDHEN, CDR2 SYDVKM. The CDR3 region is CASSSYGKNSPLHF. Written as DNA, the CDR3 is TGTGCCAGCAGCTCTTATGGGAAGAATTCACCCCTCCACTTT.

This clonotype has a count of ten or more. The chain recombines TRBV6-1 with TRBJ1-1, with D possibly TRBD1 on 5 matching bases. Trimming removed 5 bases at V and 0 bases at J, with 13 bases between. The CDR3 is 15 amino acids. CDR1 is MNHNS and CDR2 is SASEGT in the germline V gene. The DNA for the CDR3 is TGTGCCAGCAGTACAAACAGGATCCTGAACACTGAAGCTTTCTTT. Residues: CASSTNRILNTEAFF.

This rearrangement joins TRBV10-3 to TRBJ1-1; 7 bases are a match to TRBD1. V shed 11 bases and J 0 bases; nucleotides not matched to a gene: 6. This CDR3 has 13 residues. The germline gives CDR1 ENHRY, CDR2 SYGVKD. Here the CDR3 DNA reads TGTGCCGGCAGGGACAGATTGAACACTGAAGCTTTCTTT. As protein: CAGRDRLNTEAFF.

This chain's CDR3 is CSAFFNYGYTF. Here the CDR3 DNA reads TGCAGTGCTTTCTTTAACTATGGCTACACCTTC. This chain connects TRBV20-1 to TRBJ1-2; D is uncertain. Between the trimmed V and J ends, which lost 5 bases and 1 base, there was a span of 5 bases. Germline-derived CDR1 and CDR2 are DFQATT and SNEGSKA (reference sequence). This CDR3 is 11 amino acids long.

This clonotype was recorded many times. The chain carries TRBV28 and TRBJ1-1; D perhaps matches TRBD1 (6 bases). CDR1 is MDHEN, CDR2 SYDVKM, per germline. This CDR3 has 14 amino acids. V lost 3 bases, J lost 1 base, and 9 bases lay in between. CDR3 amino acids: CASSLWGQNTEAFF. In nucleotides, the CDR3 is TGTGCCAGCAGTTTGTGGGGACAGAACACTGAAGCTTTCTTT. The full variable domain, rest sourced from reference TRBV28 and TRBJ1-1, is DVKVTQSSRYLVKRTGEKVFLECVQDMDHENMFWYRQDPGLGLRLIYFSYDVKMKEKGDIPEGYSVSREKKERFSLILESASTNQTSMYLCASSLWGQNTEAFFGQGTRLTVV.

This clonotype was recorded only once. V and J are TRBV7-6 and TRBJ1-4, with unresolved D. Germline values: CDR1 SGHVS, CDR2 FNYEAQ. The V end lost 5 bases, the J end lost 8 bases, and 18 bases lay between the germline ends. CDR3 size: 15 residues. The CDR3 loop is CASSPPGVGGEKLFF. The CDR3 bases are TGTGCCAGCAGCCCGCCGGGTGTAGGAGGGGAAAAACTGTTTTTT.

This clonotype was seen ten or more times. The chain joins TRBV5-5 to TRBJ2-1; 9 nucleotides agree with TRBD1. CDR1 and CDR2 from the germline V gene are SGHKS and YYEKEE (reference sequence). The CDR3 is made up of 17 amino acids. V lost 0 bases, J lost 7 bases, and 11 bases stayed unmatched. The DNA for the CDR3 is TGTGCCAGCAGCTTGGCCTCCGGGACAGGGAAGCAGAATGAGCAGTTCTTC. Its protein is CASSLASGTGKQNEQFF.

In its sample, this clonotype was seen many times. The chain has TRBV27 and TRBJ2-4; unclear D gene. This CDR3 spans 13 amino acids. The germline gives CDR1 MNHEY, CDR2 SMNVEV (reference sequence). V dropped 3 bases and J dropped 4 bases, with 7 bases sitting between them. The CDR3 spells CASSFGQKNIQYF. The CDR3 DNA follows: TGTGCCAGCAGTTTTGGGCAGAAAAACATTCAGTACTTC.

This clonotype has only a few counts. CDR3 sequence: CASSRRGGYEQYV. In DNA form, the CDR3 reads TGTGCCAGCTCACGACGGGGGGGCTACGAGCAGTACGTC. This rearrangement joins TRBV18 to TRBJ2-7; 8 bases match TRBD2. Germline lookup yields CDR1 KGHSH and CDR2 LQKENI. This CDR3 comprises 13 residues. Losses at the gene ends were 4 bases for V and 3 bases for J; bases not matched to a gene: 2.

In its sample, this clonotype was seen many times. The chain couples TRBV6-1 to TRBJ2-7; D is possibly TRBD1 or TRBD2 (5 bases each). The germline gives CDR1 MNHNS, CDR2 SASEGT. V was shortened by 3 bases and J by 3 bases, with 15 bases between the two germline ends. The CDR3 spans 15 residues. The CDR3 nucleotides are TGTGCCAGCAGTGAGGGACGGGTAGGGGACTACGAGCAGTACGTC. Its protein product is CASSEGRVGDYEQYV.

In this sample, this clonotype turned up many times. This chain uses TRBV24-1 with TRBJ2-1; D call uncertain. The germline gives CDR1 KGHDR, CDR2 SFDVKD. V was pared by 2 bases and J by 5 bases, with 12 bases between. There are 15 residues in the CDR3. The CDR3 nucleotides are TGTGCCACCAGTGATTCGCAGGTCCTTAACAATGAGCAGTTCTTC. As protein: CATSDSQVLNNEQFF.

This clonotype has just a few counts. The chain is built from TRBV10-3 and TRBJ2-1; TRBD2 might be the D (5 bases). This CDR3 has 13 amino acids. In germline, CDR1 is ENHRY, CDR2 SYGVKD. The V gene lost 2 bases and the J gene lost 6 bases, with 8 bases spanning the gap. CDR3 DNA sequence: TGTGCCATCAGTGAGCCGGGGTTCAATGAGCAGTTCTTC. This encodes CAISEPGFNEQFF.

The sample holds many counts of this clonotype. The CDR3 loop reads CASSVGPSGNTIYF. The CDR3 bases are TGTGCCAGCAGCGTAGGGCCCTCTGGAAACACCATATATTTT. The chain links TRBV7-2 to TRBJ1-3; D remains unclear. Germline CDR1 and CDR2: SGHTA and FQGNSA. V lost 5 bases to trimming and J lost 0 bases, with 8 bases between them. The CDR3 is made up of 14 amino acids.